Listed here are 6 T cell receptor beta chains from one sample, sequenced in a study of T cell responses to AZD1222 COVID-19 vaccine. Sequencing used immunoSEQ multiplex PCR; TCRdb keeps in-frame clones, though not all of them. Here the sample spans more than 85,000 clones, roughly nine tenths being singletons. Sequenced material: peripheral blood, taken on day 0 of AZD1222 vaccination. These receptors came from an adult in good health.

The chain employs TRBV19 and TRBJ1-5; 9 bases are shared with TRBD1. The J segment lost 6 bases and the V segment lost 7 bases, leaving 13 bases of the junction unmatched. Germline CDR1 is LNHDA and CDR2 is SQIVND (reference sequence). The CDR3 spans 16 residues. The CDR3, as DNA: TGTGCCAGTAACAATCCGGGACAGGGATCTGGTCAGCCCCAGCATTTT. Its protein product is CASNNPGQGSGQPQHF.

The chain is built from TRBV5-1 and TRBJ2-2, with a tentative D call TRBD2 (5 bases). The CDR3 has 16 residues. Per the germline V gene, CDR1 is SGHRS and CDR2 is YFSETQ. V was cut by 5 bases and J by 0 bases, with 14 bases left in between. Here the CDR3 reads CASSYMAAANTGELFF. The CDR3 coding sequence is TGCGCCAGCAGTTATATGGCAGCGGCGAACACCGGGGAGCTGTTTTTT.

The rearrangement links TRBV29-1 to TRBJ2-3, with D tentatively TRBD2 (5 bases). V lost 4 bases, J lost 2 bases, and 10 bases lay in between. CDR3 length: 13 amino acids. Germline V gene lookup returns CDR1 SQVTM and CDR2 ANQGSEA. CDR3 amino acids: CSVARDYTDTQYF. CDR3 nucleotides: TGCAGCGTTGCGAGGGATTACACAGATACGCAGTATTTT.

The V call is TRBV5-4, the J call TRBJ2-1; D might be TRBD2 (6 bases). The CDR3 is 16 amino acids. Trimming shortened V by 0 bases and J by 1 base, and 11 bases separated the two germline ends. Germline assignment: CDR1 SGHNT and CDR2 YYREEE (reference sequence). The CDR3 sequence is CASSLGGVGSYNEQFF. DNA of the CDR3: TGTGCCAGCAGCTTGGGGGGGGTAGGTTCCTACAATGAGCAGTTCTTC.

V and J are TRBV5-1 and TRBJ2-1, with TRBD1 matching over 9 bases. The CDR3 covers 13 residues. Losses at the gene ends were 4 bases for V and 8 bases for J; bases not matched to a gene: 4. Germline CDR1 reads SGHRS; CDR2 reads YFSETQ. CDR3 in DNA: TGCGCCAGCAGCCCGGGACAGGGAGATGAGCAGTTCTTC. It specifies CASSPGQGDEQFF.

The chain has TRBV6-5 and TRBJ2-1; D might be TRBD1 (6 bases). Germline CDR1 MNHEY, CDR2 SVGAGI. This CDR3 is built from 15 residues. With 6 bases removed from V and 2 bases from J, the gap between germline ends came to 14 bases. CDR3 region: CASRPPGTTYNEQFF. The CDR3 nucleotides are TGTGCCAGCAGACCCCCCGGGACAACCTACAATGAGCAGTTCTTC.